This T cell receptor beta chain derives from a study of tumor-infiltrating lymphocytes in primary liver carcinoma. Findings of the study overall: Between tumor regions, pairs overlapped more than tumor-adjacent and tumor-blood pairs did. It was in tumors, not blood, that the top-250-clone fraction was significantly higher (p = 0.039).

Germline V CDR1 and CDR2: SGHAT, FQNNGV. The CDR3 covers 13 residues. Trimming removed 5 bases at V and 7 bases at J, with 12 bases between. In the case of this clonotype: What it binds is unknown.

Starting from 450 to 500 ng of total RNA, TCR beta cDNA was produced with a primer in the constant region. Libraries covering TCR beta were generated through three nested multiplex PCR rounds (using a slightly modified ARM-PCR). PCR rounds one and two used TRBV1-TRBV30 forward primers with a C-beta reverse primer for around 9 cycles each. TCRdb used MiXCR to reprocess the multiplex PCR reads, holding one entry per CDR3 protein. The sample gives 150,000 to 200,000 distinct CDR3 sequences, about 60% of which show up once; approximately 65% is in the top ten. Germline DNA was also extracted, and blood RNA was taken from unsorted whole blood. Enrolled patients were chronically infected with HBV and treatment-naive. Surgery was preceded by the collection of roughly 4 milliliters of peripheral blood.

The chain employs TRBV11-2 and TRBJ2-1, with no clear D. The sample was peripheral blood. This clonotype was obtained from a man in his forties or fifties with primary liver carcinoma and hepatitis B virus infection. CDR3: CASSPLFRNEQFF. DNA of the CDR3: TGTGCCAGCAGCCCGCTTTTCCGGAATGAGCAGTTCTTC. The complete variable domain, with remaining parts taken from reference TRBV11-2 and TRBJ2-1, reads EAGVAQSPRYKIIEKRQSVAFWCNPISGHATLYWYQQILGQGPKLLIQFQNNGVVDDSQLPKDRFSAERLKGVDSTLKIQPAKLEDSAVYLCASSPLFRNEQFFGPGTRLTVL.